One sample yielded the 22 T cell receptor beta chains listed below, sequenced in a study of T cell responses to AZD1222 COVID-19 vaccine. The method was immunoSEQ multiplex PCR; TCRdb's version includes in-frame clones alone and lacks a portion of them. The sample holds some 150,000 clones, approximately 90% seen once. The specimen was peripheral blood, collected 28 days after the second dose of the MenACWY control vaccine. The receptors originated from an adult who received the MenACWY meningococcal vaccine as a control.

This clone was seen a single time. The genes are TRBV30 and TRBJ1-1, with a possible D match to TRBD1 (5 bases). The CDR3 totals 11 residues. Germline V CDR1 and CDR2: GTSNPN, SVGIG (reference sequence). Deletions cut 0 bases from V and 11 bases from J, with 10 bases between. The CDR3 DNA reads as TGTGCCTGGAGTGTACAAGGGGCCGCTTTCTTT. Its translation: CAWSVQGAAFF.

The genes are TRBV7-8 and TRBJ1-1; D ambiguous. Germline V CDR1 and CDR2: SGHVS, FQNEAQ. The germline V and J ends were trimmed by 2 bases and 2 bases, with 9 bases remaining between them. This CDR3 is built from 14 residues. In DNA, the CDR3 is TGTGCCAGCAGCTTACCGGGAGCTAACACTGAAGCTTTCTTT. Translated, it gives CASSLPGANTEAFF.

The V call is TRBV6-5, the J call TRBJ1-2, with TRBD1 matching over 7 bases. V was pared by 0 bases and J by 7 bases, with 8 bases of the junction left unmatched. The germline V gene has CDR1 MNHEY and CDR2 SVGAGI. The CDR3 spans 15 residues. The CDR3 sequence is CASSYSIQGIFGYTF. CDR3 nucleotide sequence: TGTGCCAGCAGTTACTCGATACAGGGGATTTTTGGCTACACCTTC.

The V gene is TRBV19, the J gene TRBJ1-5; no definite D call. CDR3 length equals 15 residues. CDR1 and CDR2 from the germline V gene are LNHDA and SQIVND (reference sequence). Trimming took 1 base from V and 5 from J, leaving 12 bases between them. The CDR3 DNA is TGTGCCAGTAGTATAGGGACTCTCGCGGATCAGCCCCAGCATTTT. The encoded protein is CASSIGTLADQPQHF.

The chain links TRBV5-5 to TRBJ1-2, with D perhaps TRBD1 (5 bases). Trimming took 4 bases from V and 4 from J, leaving 17 bases between them. This CDR3 contains 15 residues. Germline lookup yields CDR1 SGHKS and CDR2 YYEKEE (reference sequence). CDR3: CASSAENRGFYGYTF. The CDR3 DNA follows: TGTGCCAGCAGCGCCGAAAATAGGGGATTCTATGGCTACACCTTC. The entire variable domain, with the rest obtained from reference TRBV5-5 and TRBJ1-2, is as follows: DAGVTQSPTHLIKTRGQQVTLRCSPISGHKSVSWYQQVLGQGPQFIFQYYEKEERGRGNFPDRFSARQFPNYSSELNVNALLLGDSALYLCASSAENRGFYGYTFGSGTRLTVV.

The chain combines TRBV19 with TRBJ1-4; D is possibly TRBD1 (5 bases). The CDR3 is 13 residues long. CDR1 and CDR2 from the germline V gene are LNHDA and SQIVND (reference sequence). V shed 4 bases and J shed 8 bases, with 11 bases lying between them. The CDR3 protein is CASSRGNTEKLFF. The CDR3, as DNA: TGTGCCAGTAGTAGGGGGAATACCGAAAAACTGTTTTTT.

This chain links TRBV5-1 with TRBJ1-1, with D uncertain. The CDR3 length is 13 residues. Trimming removed 5 bases from V and 4 bases from J, with 12 bases in between. CDR1 is SGHRS and CDR2 is YFSETQ in the germline V gene. CDR3 amino acids: CASSSEGGTEAFF. CDR3 DNA: TGCGCCAGCAGTTCGGAGGGCGGCACTGAAGCTTTCTTT. Filled out from reference TRBV5-1 and TRBJ1-1, the complete variable domain reads KAGVTQTPRYLIKTRGQQVTLSCSPISGHRSVSWYQQTPGQGLQFLFEYFSETQRNKGNFPGRFSGRQFSNSRSEMNVSTLELGDSALYLCASSSEGGTEAFFGQGTRLTVV.

The genes are TRBV28 and TRBJ1-3; TRBD1 is a possible D gene (5 bases). The CDR3 extends over 15 amino acids. Trimming stripped 3 bases from V and 3 bases from J, with 12 bases between. CDR1 and CDR2 from the germline V gene are MDHEN and SYDVKM. This CDR3 reads CASSLWGGFGNTIYF. As DNA, the CDR3 is TGTGCCAGCAGTTTGTGGGGGGGGTTTGGAAACACCATATATTTT.

The chain has TRBV18 and TRBJ2-3; 11 bases match TRBD2. CDR1 KGHSH and CDR2 LQKENI come from the germline V gene. CDR3 size: 15 residues. With 4 bases clipped from V and 7 bases from J, the junction kept 7 bases outside the gene matches. The CDR3 nucleotides read TGTGCCAGCTCACTTGTAGCGGGAGGGATCAATACGCAGTATTTT. This translates into CASSLVAGGINTQYF. Full variable domain (missing parts from reference TRBV18 and TRBJ2-3): NAGVMQNPRHLVRRRGQEARLRCSPMKGHSHVYWYRQLPEEGLKFMVYLQKENIIDESGMPKERFSAEFPKEGPSILRIQQVVRGDSAAYFCASSLVAGGINTQYFGPGTRLTVL.

The chain combines TRBV12-3 or TRBV12-4 with TRBJ2-7; D is ambiguous. This CDR3 has 13 amino acids. The V gene lost 3 bases and the J gene lost 6 bases, with 12 bases spanning the gap. The CDR3 spells CASSFLMAREQYF. CDR3 DNA sequence: TGTGCCAGCAGTTTCCTCATGGCACGCGAGCAGTACTTC.

This clone occurred once. The chain uses TRBV19 and TRBJ1-5; no clear D gene. CDR3 length: 15 residues. The ends were cut back, 4 bases at V and 6 bases at J, with 16 bases in the middle. CDR1 is LNHDA, CDR2 SQIVND, per germline (reference sequence). CDR3 DNA: TGTGCCAGTAGTACCTCCGTCGGGGTCGTTCAGCCCCAGCATTTT. Encoded protein: CASSTSVGVVQPQHF.

The chain is built from TRBV5-1 and TRBJ2-7; D is perhaps TRBD1 (5 bases). CDR3 size: 14 residues. In germline, CDR1 is SGHRS, CDR2 YFSETQ. Between the trimmed V and J ends, which lost 1 base and 6 bases, there was a span of 14 bases. CDR3 bases: TGCGCCAGCAGCTTGATGCAGGGTGCGACCGAGCAGTACTTC. Protein: CASSLMQGATEQYF.

This chain links TRBV5-4 with TRBJ1-2, with D uncertain. Per germline, CDR1 SGHNT and CDR2 YYREEE (reference sequence). The CDR3 consists of 12 residues. Trimming removed 1 base at V and 11 bases at J, with 12 bases between. The CDR3 is CASSLFPTEYTF. The CDR3, as DNA: TGTGCCAGCAGCTTGTTTCCCACCGAGTACACCTTC.

The CDR3 sequence is CAISESGKRVYGYTF. The CDR3 nucleotides read TGTGCCATCAGTGAGTCGGGGAAGAGGGTCTATGGCTACACCTTC. The chain is built from TRBV10-3 and TRBJ1-2; D is uncertain. Germline assignment: CDR1 ENHRY and CDR2 SYGVKD. Trimming left V 0 bases short and J 4 bases short, with 12 bases between. The CDR3 is made up of 15 amino acids.

This chain connects TRBV29-1 to TRBJ1-1; 11 positions agree with TRBD1. After removal of 6 bases from V and 10 bases from J, the junction contained 7 bases not matched to a gene. The V gene's germline CDR1 is SQVTM and CDR2 ANQGSEA. The CDR3 sequence is 12 residues long. CDR3 nucleotides: TGCAGCGTGAGGACAGGGGGCGTGGGAGCTTTCTTT. It translates to CSVRTGGVGAFF.

Only one count was recorded for this clone. The V gene is TRBV7-3, the J gene TRBJ1-2; 9 bases align to TRBD1. Unmatched junction bases numbered 5, after V lost 1 base and J lost 8 bases. Germline values: CDR1 SGHTA, CDR2 FQGTGA. The CDR3 runs to 14 residues. In DNA form, the CDR3 reads TGTGCCAGCAGCTTAATTCCGGGACAGGGAGGCTACACCTTC. Its protein is CASSLIPGQGGYTF.

The CDR3 is CASAPGTGAYEQYF. CDR3 sequence (DNA): TGTGCCAGCGCCCCCGGGACAGGGGCCTACGAGCAGTACTTC. V is TRBV7-9 and J is TRBJ2-7; 10 nucleotides match TRBD1. The ends lost 8 bases at V and 2 bases at J; junction bases unmatched: 6. Looked up from germline, CDR1 is SEHNR and CDR2 is FQNEAQ (reference sequence). The CDR3 runs 14 residues.

The chain uses TRBV18 and TRBJ2-7; D might be TRBD1 (6 bases). The CDR3 runs to 14 residues. V shed 2 bases and J shed 4 bases, with 12 bases lying between them. The germline V gene encodes CDR1 KGHSH and CDR2 LQKENI. This chain's CDR3 is CASSPRDQGYEQYF. For the CDR3, the DNA is TGTGCCAGCTCACCAAGGGACCAGGGGTACGAGCAGTACTTC.

This rearrangement joins TRBV19 to TRBJ1-1, with 8 nucleotides matching TRBD1. This CDR3 has 11 amino acids. Germline V gene sequence: CDR1 LNHDA, CDR2 SQIVND (reference sequence). V shed 6 bases and J 9 bases; nucleotides not matched to a gene: 3. This chain's CDR3 is CASRDRGKAFF. The CDR3 coding sequence is TGTGCCAGTAGAGACAGGGGTAAAGCTTTCTTT. The complete variable domain, with remaining parts taken from reference TRBV19 and TRBJ1-1, reads DGGITQSPKYLFRKEGQNVTLSCEQNLNHDAMYWYRQDPGQGLRLIYYSQIVNDFQKGDIAEGYSVSREKKESFPLTVTSAQKNPTAFYLCASRDRGKAFFGQGTRLTVV.

The V and J genes are TRBV7-9 and TRBJ2-7; D is uncertain. The germline gives CDR1 SEHNR, CDR2 FQNEAQ (reference sequence). The CDR3 length is 13 residues. Trimming pared 3 bases from V and 5 bases from J, leaving 11 bases between. The CDR3 DNA sequence: TGTGCCAGCAGCTTTTTCGAGGCTGACGAGCAGTACTTC. Its protein is CASSFFEADEQYF.

The V gene is TRBV11-3, the J gene TRBJ2-7; D is possibly TRBD2 (5 bases). The CDR3 is 15 amino acids. V was cut by 0 bases and J by 2 bases, with 11 bases left in between. Germline V lookup: CDR1 SGHNT, CDR2 YENEEA. CDR3 loop: CASSLDPGLTYEQYF. The CDR3 nucleotides read TGTGCCAGCAGCTTAGATCCGGGATTAACCTACGAGCAGTACTTC.

V and J are TRBV25-1 and TRBJ2-1; a weak D match, TRBD1 (6 bases). Germline V gene sequence: CDR1 MGHDK, CDR2 SYGVNS. The CDR3 length is 18 residues. V dropped 4 bases and J dropped 7 bases, with 26 bases sitting between them. DNA of the CDR3: TGTGCCAGCAGTGCACACCGTGGTTCGGGACAATTAGGAAATGAGCAGTTCTTC. Amino acid sequence: CASSAHRGSGQLGNEQFF. Filled out from reference TRBV25-1 and TRBJ2-1, the complete variable domain reads EADIYQTPRYLVIGTGKKITLECSQTMGHDKMYWYQQDPGMELHLIHYSYGVNSTEKGDLSSESTVSRIRTEHFPLTLESARPSHTSQYLCASSAHRGSGQLGNEQFFGPGTRLTVL.